This T cell receptor beta chain was recovered during a study of vaccination and CD4 T cells after COVID-19. Across the study: Diagnosis preceded the drawing of post-COVID samples by a median 101 days (range 35 to 161).

The CDR3 loop spans 16 amino acids. Trimming removed 6 bases from V and 2 bases from J, with 20 bases in between. The germline V gene has CDR1 MNHEY and CDR2 SMNVEV (reference sequence). The Oncomine TCR Beta short-read assay was what sequenced the DNA obtained from cultured CD4+ T cells. TCRdb redid the calling of the PCR reads with MiXCR, one entry per CDR3 protein. The sample holds under 20,000 distinct CDR3 sequences, about 42% seen once. As for this clonotype: The antigen is not known.

Treatment given: roughly 10-day PBMC culture with coronavirus spike peptide pools or control peptides (ViraFEST assay). The receptor comes from a human donor who received a COVID-19 vaccine. The genes are TRBV27 and TRBJ2-7; maybe TRBD1 (6 bases). Sequenced material: CD4+ T cells from blood, cultured in vitro, taken before SARS-CoV-2 vaccination. The CDR3 coding sequence is TGTGCCAGCAGGAAAAAAAGGACAGCCGACGCCTACGAGCAGTACTTC. It yields the protein CASRKKRTADAYEQYF.